One sample yielded the 29 T cell receptor beta chains listed below, sequenced in a study of blood T cell repertoires in COVID-19 (dated by TCRdb to 2019 to 2021). Library preparation employed the immunoSEQ multiplex PCR assay. TCRdb re-hosts the immuneACCESS table, in-frame sequences only. Its copies lack some clones; in the studies checked, an unresolved V gene accounts for under half of them, and the cause for the rest is not known. This sample lists some 300,000 clones; about nine tenths were detected once. Of the sample, roughly 2.9% is held by the ten largest clones. Sequenced material: PBMCs or T cells enriched from blood (not recorded which). The source of these receptors is a woman aged 45-65 years who had been exposed to COVID-19.

The chain uses TRBV7-2 and TRBJ1-1; D may be TRBD1 (6 bases). Trimming took 2 bases from V and 3 from J, leaving 10 bases between them. Germline CDR1 SGHTA, CDR2 FQGNSA. The CDR3 sequence is 14 residues long. The CDR3 protein is CASSLKYRDTEAFF. DNA of the CDR3: TGTGCCAGCAGCTTAAAGTACAGGGACACTGAAGCTTTCTTT.

This rearrangement joins TRBV6-5 to TRBJ1-4; TRBD1 matches at 7 bases. Unmatched junction bases numbered 8, after V lost 6 bases and J lost 4 bases. The V gene's germline CDR1 is MNHEY and CDR2 SVGAGI. CDR3 length equals 15 residues. CDR3 sequence: CASRIGTALNEKLFF. CDR3 DNA sequence: TGTGCCAGCAGGATAGGGACAGCGCTTAATGAAAAACTGTTTTTT.

The chain is built from TRBV28 and TRBJ1-2; 12 positions match TRBD1. The CDR3 is 16 residues long. The junction had 11 bases not matched to a gene; V was cut back by 6 bases and J by 6 bases. Per germline, CDR1 MDHEN and CDR2 SYDVKM. CDR3 DNA sequence: TGTGCCAGCAGACCTACCCCGGGACAGGGGGCGGATGGCTACACCTTC. This sequence encodes CASRPTPGQGADGYTF.

This sequence joins TRBV29-1 and TRBJ2-1; the D gene is possibly TRBD2 (6 bases). CDR3 length equals 13 residues. The germline gives CDR1 SQVTM, CDR2 ANQGSEA. The CDR3 DNA follows: TGCAATGGTCGCGGGGTTGGCTACAATGAGCAGTTCTTC. Protein: CNGRGVGYNEQFF.

The chain combines TRBV9 with TRBJ1-2, with D tentatively TRBD1 (6 bases). CDR3 length: 15 residues. Trimming left V 0 bases short and J 2 bases short, with 11 bases between. Germline V gives CDR1 SGDLS, CDR2 YYNGEE. The CDR3 sequence is CASSVDPTGNYGYTF. In DNA form, the CDR3 reads TGTGCCAGCAGCGTAGACCCGACAGGAAACTATGGCTACACCTTC.

The V gene is TRBV11-2, the J gene TRBJ1-2; TRBD1 matches at 7 bases. CDR3 length: 17 amino acids. Unmatched junction bases numbered 8, after V lost 0 bases and J lost 1 base. CDR1 is SGHAT and CDR2 is FQNNGV in the germline V gene. The CDR3 DNA reads as TGTGCCAGCAGCTTAGATCTCGCCGGGACAGTTAACTATGGCTACACCTTC. This codes for CASSLDLAGTVNYGYTF.

The chain is built from TRBV25-1 and TRBJ2-7; 8 nucleotides match TRBD1. After removal of 3 bases from V and 0 bases from J, the junction contained 7 bases not matched to a gene. The CDR3 length is 16 residues. CDR1 and CDR2 (germline): MGHDK, SYGVNS. CDR3 bases: TGTGCCAGCAGTGACAGCCCCGGGACAGGCTCCTACGAGCAGTACTTC. As protein: CASSDSPGTGSYEQYF.

The chain has TRBV18 and TRBJ2-2; no reliable D call. In germline, CDR1 is KGHSH, CDR2 LQKENI. This CDR3 contains 17 residues. V lost 3 bases and J lost 1, with 15 bases in between. The CDR3 DNA reads as TGTGCCAGCTCACCCTTGGCCGTTCGTGTGAACACCGGGGAGCTGTTTTTT. Translated: CASSPLAVRVNTGELFF.

The CDR3 loop is CASSPPGGGRGYEQYF. For the CDR3, the DNA is TGCGCCAGCAGCCCACCCGGGGGGGGGCGAGGCTACGAGCAGTACTTC. The chain has TRBV4-1 and TRBJ2-7, with 8 bases fitting TRBD2. Germline-derived CDR1 and CDR2 are MGHRA and YSYEKL. V gave up 4 bases and J gave up 3 bases; unmatched junction bases: 11. The CDR3 spans 16 residues.

This chain joins TRBV30 and TRBJ2-3; TRBD2 aligns across 9 bases. Germline CDR1 GTSNPN, CDR2 SVGIG (reference sequence). V lost 5 bases to trimming and J lost 5 bases; unmatched junction nucleotides: 11. The CDR3 is 15 amino acids. CDR3 residues: CAWDGSGGGRDTQYF. The CDR3 DNA reads TGTGCCTGGGACGGTAGCGGGGGAGGAAGAGATACGCAGTATTTT.

The chain is built from TRBV19 and TRBJ2-7; D remains ambiguous. V was trimmed by 6 bases and J by 2 bases, leaving 8 bases between them. The CDR3 totals 12 residues. Per the germline V gene, CDR1 is LNHDA and CDR2 is SQIVND (reference sequence). The CDR3 reads CASSSVAYEQYF. The CDR3 DNA reads TGTGCCAGTAGCAGCGTCGCCTACGAGCAGTACTTC.

The CDR3 DNA is TGCGCCAGCAGCCAAGTCCACCGGGACAGATCATACGAGCAGTACTTC. Amino acids: CASSQVHRDRSYEQYF. J is TRBJ2-7 and V is TRBV4-1; 7 bases are shared with TRBD1. Germline CDR1 is MGHRA and CDR2 is YSYEKL. J gave up 4 bases and V 1 base, and 10 bases lay outside the gene matches. The CDR3 extends over 16 amino acids.

This chain joins TRBV24-1 and TRBJ2-1; 9 bases agree with TRBD1. Germline CDR1 reads KGHDR; CDR2 reads SFDVKD. The ends lost 5 bases at V and 4 bases at J; junction bases unmatched: 14. The CDR3 has 18 amino acids. CDR3 nucleotide sequence: TGTGCCACCAGTGGTCTGGGTAGCCGGGACAGGGTATACAATGAGCAGTTCTTC. Translation: CATSGLGSRDRVYNEQFF.

The gene calls are TRBV2 and TRBJ2-1; 9 bases align to TRBD2. CDR3 length: 18 amino acids. Germline V lookup: CDR1 SNHLY, CDR2 FYNNEI. V lost 6 bases and J lost 0; bases outside the gene matches: 12. The CDR3 nucleotides are TGTGCCAGCAGACCCAGAGTAGCGGGGGCGAGCTCCTACAATGAGCAGTTCTTC. Translation: CASRPRVAGASSYNEQFF.

The CDR3 DNA is TGTGCCAGCAGCTTTGTCCTTGACAATGAGCAGTTCTTC. Translating gives CASSFVLDNEQFF. The chain links TRBV2 to TRBJ2-1; D ambiguous. The CDR3 spans 13 residues. Germline assignment: CDR1 SNHLY and CDR2 FYNNEI. V lost 6 bases and J lost 5, with 11 bases in between.

For this clone: Different DNA sequences within this sample yield the same CDR3. The chain has TRBV19 and TRBJ1-5, with D tentatively TRBD1 (5 bases). Trimming removed 2 bases from V and 4 bases from J, with 6 bases in between. Germline assignment: CDR1 LNHDA and CDR2 SQIVND (reference sequence). The CDR3 totals 13 residues. The CDR3 nucleotides are TGTGCCAGTAGTATACGGGGGAATCAGCCCCAGCATTTT. This sequence encodes CASSIRGNQPQHF.

The CDR3 reads CATSRKGFGSNQPQHF. The CDR3 region has the DNA TGTGCCACCAGCAGAAAGGGGTTCGGTAGCAATCAGCCCCAGCATTTT. V gene TRBV15 combines with J gene TRBJ1-5, with a weak D call TRBD1 (5 bases). CDR3 length: 16 residues. The germline V gene has CDR1 LNHNV and CDR2 YYDKDF (reference sequence). The germline V and J ends were trimmed by 2 bases and 0 bases, with 11 bases remaining between them.

The chain carries TRBV5-5 and TRBJ2-1; 8 nucleotides align to TRBD1. CDR1 and CDR2 (germline): SGHKS, YYEKEE (reference sequence). The CDR3 loop spans 15 amino acids. J lost 5 bases, V lost 3 bases, and 7 bases had no gene match. The CDR3 reads CASSWGQEANNEQFF. The CDR3 DNA reads TGTGCCAGCAGCTGGGGACAGGAAGCGAACAATGAGCAGTTCTTC.

This chain links TRBV19 with TRBJ2-4; D might be TRBD2 (6 bases). Germline V gene data show CDR1 as LNHDA and CDR2 as SQIVND (reference sequence). V gave up 6 bases and J gave up 0 bases, with 12 bases separating them. This CDR3 region has 15 residues. The CDR3 DNA is TGTGCCAGTAGCGACGGGGGAGGAGCCAAAAACATTCAGTACTTC. Protein product: CASSDGGGAKNIQYF.

V gene TRBV15 combines with J gene TRBJ2-7; tentative D call: TRBD1 (6 bases). CDR1 and CDR2 (germline): LNHNV, YYDKDF (reference sequence). The CDR3 extends over 16 amino acids. The V end lost 0 bases, the J end lost 0 bases, and 12 bases lay between the germline ends. Here the CDR3 reads CATSRDGGSRSYEQYF. CDR3 in DNA: TGTGCCACCAGCAGAGATGGGGGCAGCCGCTCCTACGAGCAGTACTTC.

As to this clone: One end of the junction varies from germline; a read error may be responsible. This rearrangement joins TRBV7-2 to TRBJ2-1; 10 bases line up with TRBD2. The CDR3 has 14 amino acids. The germline V gene has CDR1 SGHTA and CDR2 FQGNSA. The CDR3 region is CASSLDWASGGLIF. The CDR3, as DNA: TGTGCCAGCAGCTTAGATTGGGCTAGCGGGGGACTAATCTTC.

The chain combines TRBV6-5 with TRBJ2-2; D call uncertain. This CDR3 has 13 amino acids. V was cut by 7 bases and J by 4 bases, with 10 bases left in between. Germline values: CDR1 MNHEY, CDR2 SVGAGI. CDR3 protein: CASTTTSTGELFF. The CDR3 DNA reads as TGTGCCAGCACCACGACATCCACCGGGGAGCTGTTTTTT.

The chain employs TRBV28 and TRBJ1-2; unclear D gene. V lost 3 bases and J 4 bases, leaving 9 bases between the germline ends. Germline values: CDR1 MDHEN, CDR2 SYDVKM. This CDR3 region has 13 residues. CDR3 loop: CASSFGQAYGYTF. For the CDR3, the DNA is TGTGCCAGCAGTTTTGGGCAGGCCTATGGCTACACCTTC.

This clone was found a few times. The chain employs TRBV19 and TRBJ1-2, with D perhaps matching TRBD1 (6 bases). In germline, CDR1 is LNHDA, CDR2 SQIVND (reference sequence). Trimming took 5 bases from V and 3 from J, leaving 16 bases between them. The length of the CDR3 is 15 residues. CDR3 nucleotide sequence: TGTGCCAGTAGTGTCTCCTCCGGACAGTACTATGGCTACACCTTC. It translates to CASSVSSGQYYGYTF.

The V gene is TRBV28, the J gene TRBJ1-2, with D perhaps TRBD1 (6 bases). Trimming cost V 2 bases and J 4 bases, with 17 bases left between them. Germline-derived CDR1 and CDR2 are MDHEN and SYDVKM. The CDR3 length is 16 residues. The CDR3 sequence: CASSLTRGGDGYGYTF. The CDR3 DNA is TGTGCCAGCAGTTTAACCAGGGGAGGGGACGGCTATGGCTACACCTTC.

The rearrangement links TRBV19 to TRBJ2-7, with D tentatively TRBD1 (6 bases). CDR1 is LNHDA, CDR2 SQIVND, per germline (reference sequence). CDR3 length equals 14 residues. The V end was cut by 5 bases, the J end by 4 bases, with 15 bases between. CDR3 region: CASSEDSRNYEQYF. The DNA of the CDR3 is TGTGCCAGTAGTGAGGACAGCCGGAATTACGAGCAGTACTTC. The whole variable domain, filled in from reference TRBV19 and TRBJ2-7, reads DGGITQSPKYLFRKEGQNVTLSCEQNLNHDAMYWYRQDPGQGLRLIYYSQIVNDFQKGDIAEGYSVSREKKESFPLTVTSAQKNPTAFYLCASSEDSRNYEQYFGPGTRLTVT.

V gene TRBV27 combines with J gene TRBJ1-5; D might be TRBD1 (5 bases). Trimming removed 5 bases from V and 3 bases from J, with 11 bases in between. CDR1 MNHEY and CDR2 SMNVEV come from the germline V gene (reference sequence). CDR3 length equals 14 residues. The CDR3 DNA reads as TGTGCCAGCAGTATTGAGGGACTCAATCAGCCCCAGCATTTT. It encodes CASSIEGLNQPQHF.

V gene TRBV6-1 combines with J gene TRBJ1-1; D is unclear. The germline gives CDR1 MNHNS, CDR2 SASEGT. Trimming cost V 0 bases and J 0 bases, with 11 bases left between them. There are 16 residues in the CDR3. The CDR3 DNA reads as TGTGCCAGCAGTGAAGCCCAACAGCCAGTGAACACTGAAGCTTTCTTT. Translating it yields CASSEAQQPVNTEAFF.

The rearrangement joins TRBV6-2 or TRBV6-3 to TRBJ2-3, with a weak D call TRBD2 (7 bases). The CDR3 extends over 15 amino acids. Trimming removed 1 base at V and 4 bases at J, with 12 bases between. Germline CDR1 reads MNHEY; CDR2 reads SVGEGT. In DNA, the CDR3 is TGTGCCAGCAGTTACTACGGGGGGCCGGCAGATACGCAGTATTTT. As protein: CASSYYGGPADTQYF.